This is a list of T cell receptor beta chains from one sample in a study of blood T cell repertoires in COVID-19. Produced via immunoSEQ multiplex PCR; TCRdb's table is partial and in-frame only. The table includes approximately 200,000 clones, approximately 86% detected once. Sequenced input: PBMCs or T cells enriched from blood (not recorded which). The origin of the receptors is a woman aged 25 to 39 who had been exposed to COVID-19. Both conserved end residues are trimmed from each CDR3.

v_call: TRBV5-1
cdr3_aa: ASSLENLGGSSGNTIY

v_call: TRBV12-3/TRBV12-4
cdr3_aa: ASSFGGGTEAF

v_call: TRBV10-3
cdr3_aa: AISVDGDTDTQY

v_call: TRBV30
cdr3_aa: AWSVTGMGPLH

v_call: TRBV3-1/TRBV3-2
cdr3_aa: ASSFPSGGYNEQF

v_call: TRBV5-1
cdr3_aa: ASSPRLTGSGTEAF

v_call: TRBV7-2
cdr3_aa: ASSLFDYGYT

v_call: TRBV15
cdr3_aa: ATSRERGQRNSNQPQH

v_call: TRBV3-1/TRBV3-2
cdr3_aa: ASSQGQINEKLF

v_call: TRBV2
cdr3_aa: ASSARTGSTEAF

v_call: TRBV2
cdr3_aa: ASSESDSLSTQY

v_call: TRBV29-1
cdr3_aa: SVEGVGGRQY

v_call: TRBV9
cdr3_aa: ASSANRGLAANTGELF

v_call: TRBV6-5
cdr3_aa: ASMGRDNSNQPQH

v_call: TRBV30
cdr3_aa: AWSPMAGGYT

v_call: TRBV5-1
cdr3_aa: ASIGATKSSYNEQF

v_call: TRBV3-1/TRBV3-2
cdr3_aa: ASSQDWGGLNYGYT

v_call: TRBV4-1
cdr3_aa: ASSLASGGWETQY

v_call: TRBV25-1
cdr3_aa: ASSERTGNTGELF

v_call: TRBV5-1
cdr3_aa: ASIRTGSNQPQH

v_call: TRBV6-1
cdr3_aa: ASSETVGYGYT

v_call: TRBV25-1
cdr3_aa: ASSLAHNEQF

v_call: TRBV5-5
cdr3_aa: ASSLLSGGAGTGELF

v_call: TRBV2
cdr3_aa: ASRTGSGYT